This record looks at one T cell receptor (beta chain) sequence and its context. Its cognate antigen is unknown. Amplification used 60 Vbeta primers and 13 Jbeta primers. Assay used: immunoSEQ multiplex PCR; TCRdb lists only in-frame clones, some missing. Among 200,000 to 250,000 clones, around four fifths were seen once, and the ten largest hold about 3.8%. The data are from a study of cytomegalovirus exposure and HLA in healthy donors. Study overall: Of the donors genotyped, several hundred in all, about 80% fell in the Caucasian-associated ancestry cluster.

The CDR3 has 16 amino acids. Looked up from germline, CDR1 is LNHDA and CDR2 is SQIVND (reference sequence). The V and J ends lost 5 bases and 5 bases respectively, with 19 bases between them. Whole-study results and caveats: According to reports, the classifier identified cytomegalovirus status with high specificity and sensitivity. Association of a missense DCLRE1C variant with TCR beta V- and J-gene trimming was reported in a later analysis.

Sequencing input: PBMCs. The sequence was obtained from a male donor in good health and CMV-seronegative. The chain recombines TRBV19 with TRBJ2-1, with D possibly matching TRBD1 (6 bases). CDR3 amino acids: CASSVRAGVRDNEQFF. The CDR3 nucleotides are TGTGCCAGTAGTGTACGGGCAGGGGTTCGAGACAATGAGCAGTTCTTC. Variable domain in full (rest from reference TRBV19 and TRBJ2-1): DGGITQSPKYLFRKEGQNVTLSCEQNLNHDAMYWYRQDPGQGLRLIYYSQIVNDFQKGDIAEGYSVSREKKESFPLTVTSAQKNPTAFYLCASSVRAGVRDNEQFFGPGTRLTVL.